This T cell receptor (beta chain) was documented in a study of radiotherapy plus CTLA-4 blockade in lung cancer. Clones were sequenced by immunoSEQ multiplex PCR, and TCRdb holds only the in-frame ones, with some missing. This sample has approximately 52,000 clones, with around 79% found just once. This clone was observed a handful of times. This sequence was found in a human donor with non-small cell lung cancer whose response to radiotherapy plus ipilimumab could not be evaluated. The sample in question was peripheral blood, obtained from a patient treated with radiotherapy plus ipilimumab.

CDR3 nucleotide sequence: TGTGCCAGCGGCGCTTGGGGGGGAAGAGGGACTGAAGCTTTCTTT. This translates into CASGAWGGRGTEAFF. This chain links TRBV6-6 with TRBJ1-1, with D perhaps matching TRBD1 (5 bases). V was clipped by 8 bases and J by 5 bases, with 21 bases between them. Germline values: CDR1 MNHNY, CDR2 SVGAGI (reference sequence). The CDR3 loop spans 15 amino acids.